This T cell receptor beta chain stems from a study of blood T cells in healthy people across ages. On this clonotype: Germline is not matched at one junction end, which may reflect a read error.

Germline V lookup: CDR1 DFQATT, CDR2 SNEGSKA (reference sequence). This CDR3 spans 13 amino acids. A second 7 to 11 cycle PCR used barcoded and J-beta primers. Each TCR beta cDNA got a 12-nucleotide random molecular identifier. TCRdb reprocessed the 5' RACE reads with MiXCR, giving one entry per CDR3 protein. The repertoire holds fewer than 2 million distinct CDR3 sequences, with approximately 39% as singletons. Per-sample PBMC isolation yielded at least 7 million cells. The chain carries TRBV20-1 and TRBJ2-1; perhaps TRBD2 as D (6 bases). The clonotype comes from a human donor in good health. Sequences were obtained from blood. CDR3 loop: CSSRVADNNEQFF. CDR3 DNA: TGCAGTTCTAGGGTAGCGGATAACAATGAGCAGTTCTTC.